The clone carrying this TCR beta chain was picked up one time. This record comes from a study of blood T cell repertoires in COVID-19. Across the whole study: Samples representing acute and convalescent COVID-19 were sourced from the United States, Italy and Spain. The analysed material was cDNA or gDNA that came from T cells, B-cell-depleted T cells, or PBMCs.

How the authors handled the data: Nucleated cell counts were estimated from reference gene primer amplification. This table comes from immunoSEQ multiplex PCR, and its TCRdb copy is limited to in-frame clones, with some not included. V and J calls and clone size are those listed in that table; D and trimming were worked out from the DNA. Of about 200,000 clones in the sample, 80% were seen once. The CDR3 extends over 15 amino acids. V gave up 0 bases and J gave up 4 bases; unmatched junction bases: 3. Looked up from germline, CDR1 is PRHDT and CDR2 is FYEKMQ (reference sequence). The clonotype comes from a woman in her seventies with acute or convalescent COVID-19. V gene TRBV13 combines with J gene TRBJ2-7, with TRBD1 matching 10 bases. Sequenced sample: peripheral blood. CDR3 protein: CASSLGGDRGYEQYF. The CDR3 DNA reads TGTGCCAGCAGCTTAGGGGGGGACAGGGGATACGAGCAGTACTTC.